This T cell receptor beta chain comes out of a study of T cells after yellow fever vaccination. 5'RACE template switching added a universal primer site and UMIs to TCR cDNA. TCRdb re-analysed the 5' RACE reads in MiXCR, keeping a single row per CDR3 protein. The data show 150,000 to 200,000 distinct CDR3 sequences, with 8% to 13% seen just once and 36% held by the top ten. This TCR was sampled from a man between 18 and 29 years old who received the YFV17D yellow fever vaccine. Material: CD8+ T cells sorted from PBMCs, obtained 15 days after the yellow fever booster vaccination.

For the CDR3, the DNA is TGTGCCAGCAGCTTAGGGGTGACAGGGAACTATGGCTACACCTTC. It specifies CASSLGVTGNYGYTF. The V gene is TRBV5-5, the J gene TRBJ1-2, with 7 bases that match TRBD1. This CDR3 is built from 15 residues. The germline gives CDR1 SGHKS, CDR2 YYEKEE (reference sequence). The J segment lost 2 bases and the V segment lost 2 bases, leaving 6 bases of the junction unmatched.